This paragraph reports one T cell receptor (beta chain). This specimen belongs to a study of glioma-infiltrating T cells after dendritic cell vaccination. The germline V gene encodes CDR1 SNHLY and CDR2 FYNNEI. Deletions cut 4 bases from V and 7 bases from J, with 13 bases between. The CDR3 totals 13 residues. Time point: after dendritic cell vaccination, including at tumor progression/relapse. Here immunoSEQ multiplex PCR was the method, and the copy in TCRdb shows in-frame clones only, minus some. The sample lists approximately 85,000 clones, roughly 85% occurring once. Sequenced here: blood, sampled after dendritic cell vaccination. The rearrangement links TRBV2 to TRBJ1-1; tentative D call: TRBD1 (6 bases). This receptor was identified in a human donor with glioblastoma. The CDR3 DNA sequence: TGTGCCAGCAGTGGGGGGGGGCTGAGTGAAGCTTTCTTT. It specifies CASSGGGLSEAFF.